The T cell receptor (beta chain) described here comes from a study of immune cell composition in non-small cell lung cancer. About the research overall: Histologic subtype was mainly adenocarcinoma or squamous cell carcinoma. Study findings and constraints: Tumour TCR-beta clonality showed no significant link to smoking pack-years. Top 10 clone scores and clonality were higher in squamous than adenocarcinoma.

The length of the CDR3 is 16 residues. V gave up 0 bases and J gave up 2 bases, with 14 bases separating them. Looked up from germline, CDR1 is SQVTM and CDR2 is ANQGSEA. With regard to this clone: Its antigen is unknown.

Measured with immunoSEQ multiplex PCR; TCRdb has only the in-frame clones, and not every one. The repertoire holds 4,000 or so clones, with roughly 80% as singletons. The rearrangement uses TRBV29-1 and TRBJ1-3; maybe TRBD1 (5 bases). This TCR derives from a human donor with non-small cell lung cancer. The source material was lung tumor tissue. The CDR3: CSVEEDRINTGNTIYF. Here the CDR3 DNA reads TGCAGCGTTGAAGAAGACAGAATAAATACTGGAAACACCATATATTTT.